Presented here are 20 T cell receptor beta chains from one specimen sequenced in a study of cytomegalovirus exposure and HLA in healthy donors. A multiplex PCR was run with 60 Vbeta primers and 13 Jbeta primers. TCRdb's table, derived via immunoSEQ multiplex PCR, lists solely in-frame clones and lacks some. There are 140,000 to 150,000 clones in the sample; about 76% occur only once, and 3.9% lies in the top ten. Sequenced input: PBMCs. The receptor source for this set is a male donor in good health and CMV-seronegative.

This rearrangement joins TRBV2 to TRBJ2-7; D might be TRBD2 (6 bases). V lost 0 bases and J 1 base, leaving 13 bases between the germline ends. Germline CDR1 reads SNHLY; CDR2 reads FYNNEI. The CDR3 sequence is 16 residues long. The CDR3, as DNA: TGTGCCAGCAGTGAAGCTGGGGGACTTAGATCCTACGAGCAGTACTTC. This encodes CASSEAGGLRSYEQYF.

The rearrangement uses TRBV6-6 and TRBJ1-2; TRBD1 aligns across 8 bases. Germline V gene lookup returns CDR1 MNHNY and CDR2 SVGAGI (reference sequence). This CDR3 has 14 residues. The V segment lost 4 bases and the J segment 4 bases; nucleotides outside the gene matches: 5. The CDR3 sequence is CASSSGQGGYGYTF. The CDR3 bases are TGTGCCAGCAGTTCCGGACAGGGCGGCTATGGCTACACCTTC.

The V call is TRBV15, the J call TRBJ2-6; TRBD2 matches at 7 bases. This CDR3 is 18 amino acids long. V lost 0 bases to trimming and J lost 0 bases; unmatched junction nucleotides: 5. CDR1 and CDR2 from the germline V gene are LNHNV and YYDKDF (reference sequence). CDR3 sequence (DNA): TGTGCCACCAGCAGAGAGGGAGGGTACCACTCTGGGGCCAACGTCCTGACTTTC. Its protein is CATSREGGYHSGANVLTF.

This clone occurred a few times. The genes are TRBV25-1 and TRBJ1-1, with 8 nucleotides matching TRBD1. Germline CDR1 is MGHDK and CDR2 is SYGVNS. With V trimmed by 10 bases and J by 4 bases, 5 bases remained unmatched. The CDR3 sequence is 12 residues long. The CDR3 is CATGQGSTEAFF. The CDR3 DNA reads TGTGCCACTGGACAGGGAAGCACTGAAGCTTTCTTT. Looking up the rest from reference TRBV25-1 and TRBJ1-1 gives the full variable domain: EADIYQTPRYLVIGTGKKITLECSQTMGHDKMYWYQQDPGMELHLIHYSYGVNSTEKGDLSSESTVSRIRTEHFPLTLESARPSHTSQYLCATGQGSTEAFFGQGTRLTVV.

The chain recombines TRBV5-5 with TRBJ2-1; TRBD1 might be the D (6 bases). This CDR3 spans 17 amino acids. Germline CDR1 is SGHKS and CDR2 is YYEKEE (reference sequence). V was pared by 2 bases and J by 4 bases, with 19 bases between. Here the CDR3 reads CASSLPPGTPSYNEQFF. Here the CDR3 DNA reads TGTGCCAGCAGCTTACCCCCCGGGACACCTTCTTACAATGAGCAGTTCTTC. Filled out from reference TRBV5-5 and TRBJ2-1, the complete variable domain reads DAGVTQSPTHLIKTRGQQVTLRCSPISGHKSVSWYQQVLGQGPQFIFQYYEKEERGRGNFPDRFSARQFPNYSSELNVNALLLGDSALYLCASSLPPGTPSYNEQFFGPGTRLTVL.

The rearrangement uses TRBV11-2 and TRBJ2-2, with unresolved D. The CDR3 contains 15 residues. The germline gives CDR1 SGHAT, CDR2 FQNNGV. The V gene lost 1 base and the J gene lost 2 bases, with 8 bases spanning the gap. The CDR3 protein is CASSLGGANTGELFF. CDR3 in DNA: TGTGCCAGCAGCTTAGGAGGAGCTAACACCGGGGAGCTGTTTTTT.

The CDR3 is CASSYGLYYEQYF. The CDR3 bases are TGTGCCAGCAGTTACGGGCTGTACTACGAGCAGTACTTC. The chain is built from TRBV6-5 and TRBJ2-7; D gene unclear. The CDR3 loop spans 13 amino acids. Germline V gene data show CDR1 as MNHEY and CDR2 as SVGAGI. The V gene lost 2 bases and the J gene lost 3 bases, with 8 bases spanning the gap.

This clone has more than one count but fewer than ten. The CDR3 sequence: CASSPITGGAERDTQYF. The CDR3 DNA follows: TGTGCCAGCAGCCCCATAACGGGGGGGGCCGAGAGAGATACGCAGTATTTT. The rearrangement uses TRBV5-4 and TRBJ2-3; 8 nucleotides line up with TRBD2. CDR1 and CDR2 from the germline V gene are SGHNT and YYREEE (reference sequence). The J segment lost 5 bases and the V segment lost 4 bases, leaving 15 bases of the junction unmatched. This CDR3 is built from 17 residues.

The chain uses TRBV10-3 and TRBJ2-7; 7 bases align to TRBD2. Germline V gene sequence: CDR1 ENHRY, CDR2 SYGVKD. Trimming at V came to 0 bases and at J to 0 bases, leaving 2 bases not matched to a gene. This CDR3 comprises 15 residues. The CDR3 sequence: CAISESGGSSYEQYF. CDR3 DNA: TGTGCCATCAGTGAGTCCGGGGGGAGCTCCTACGAGCAGTACTTC.

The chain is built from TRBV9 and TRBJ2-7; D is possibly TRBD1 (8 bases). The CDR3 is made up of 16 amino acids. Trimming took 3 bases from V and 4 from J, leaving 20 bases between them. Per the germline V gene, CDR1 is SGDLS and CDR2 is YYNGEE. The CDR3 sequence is CASSGRERDRKYEQYF. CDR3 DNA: TGTGCCAGCAGCGGCAGGGAGCGGGACAGGAAATACGAGCAGTACTTC.

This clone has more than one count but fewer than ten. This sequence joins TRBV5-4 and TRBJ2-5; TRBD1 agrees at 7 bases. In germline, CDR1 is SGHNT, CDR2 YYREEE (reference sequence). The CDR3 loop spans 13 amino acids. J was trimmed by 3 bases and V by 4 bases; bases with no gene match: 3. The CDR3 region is CASSRDSEETQYF. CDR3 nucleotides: TGTGCCAGCAGCAGGGACAGCGAAGAGACCCAGTACTTC.

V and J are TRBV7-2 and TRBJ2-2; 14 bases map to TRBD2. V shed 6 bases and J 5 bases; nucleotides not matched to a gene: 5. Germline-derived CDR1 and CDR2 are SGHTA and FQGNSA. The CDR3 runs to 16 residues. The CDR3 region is CASSGRTSGGTGELFF. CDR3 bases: TGTGCCAGCAGTGGACGGACTAGCGGGGGGACCGGGGAGCTGTTTTTT.

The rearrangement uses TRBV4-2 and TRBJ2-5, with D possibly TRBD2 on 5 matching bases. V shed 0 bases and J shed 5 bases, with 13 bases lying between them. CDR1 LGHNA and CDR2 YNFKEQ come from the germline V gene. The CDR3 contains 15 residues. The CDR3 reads CASSQEMRALETQYF. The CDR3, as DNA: TGTGCCAGCAGCCAAGAGATGAGGGCCCTGGAGACCCAGTACTTC.

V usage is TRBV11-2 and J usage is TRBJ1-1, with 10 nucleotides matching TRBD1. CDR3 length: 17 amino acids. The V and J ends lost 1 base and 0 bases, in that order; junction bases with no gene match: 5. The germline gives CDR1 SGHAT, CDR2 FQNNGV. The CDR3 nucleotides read TGTGCCAGCAGCTTAGGGCCGGGACAGGGGATGAACACTGAAGCTTTCTTT. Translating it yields CASSLGPGQGMNTEAFF. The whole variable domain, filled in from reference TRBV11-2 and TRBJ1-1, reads EAGVAQSPRYKIIEKRQSVAFWCNPISGHATLYWYQQILGQGPKLLIQFQNNGVVDDSQLPKDRFSAERLKGVDSTLKIQPAKLEDSAVYLCASSLGPGQGMNTEAFFGQGTRLTVV.

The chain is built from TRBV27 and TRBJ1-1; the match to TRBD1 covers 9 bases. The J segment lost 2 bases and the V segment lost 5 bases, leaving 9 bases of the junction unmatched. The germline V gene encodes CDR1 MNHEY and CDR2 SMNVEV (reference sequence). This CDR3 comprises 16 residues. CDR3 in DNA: TGTGCCAGCAGTCCCATAGGACAGGGGATTAACACTGAAGCTTTCTTT. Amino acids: CASSPIGQGINTEAFF.

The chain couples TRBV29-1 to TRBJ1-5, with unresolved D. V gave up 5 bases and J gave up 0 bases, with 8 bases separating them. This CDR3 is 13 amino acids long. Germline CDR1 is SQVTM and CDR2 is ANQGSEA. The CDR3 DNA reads TGCAGCGTTACGGAGAATAGCAATCAGCCCCAGCATTTT. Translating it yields CSVTENSNQPQHF.

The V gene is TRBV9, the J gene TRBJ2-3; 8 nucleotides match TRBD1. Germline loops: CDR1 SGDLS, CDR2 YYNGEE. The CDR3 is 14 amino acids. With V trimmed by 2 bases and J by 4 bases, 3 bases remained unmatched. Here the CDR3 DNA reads TGTGCCAGCAGCGTCCAGGGGGCCGCAGATACGCAGTATTTT. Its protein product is CASSVQGAADTQYF.

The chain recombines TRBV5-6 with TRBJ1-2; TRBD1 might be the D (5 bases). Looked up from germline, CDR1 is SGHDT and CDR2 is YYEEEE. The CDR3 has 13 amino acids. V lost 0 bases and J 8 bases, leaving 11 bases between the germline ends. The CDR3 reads CASSLARARGYTF. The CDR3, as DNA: TGTGCCAGCAGCTTGGCCAGGGCCCGGGGCTACACCTTC. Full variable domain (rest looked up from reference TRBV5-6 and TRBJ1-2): DAGVTQSPTHLIKTRGQQVTLRCSPKSGHDTVSWYQQALGQGPQFIFQYYEEEERQRGNFPDRFSGHQFPNYSSELNVNALLLGDSALYLCASSLARARGYTFGSGTRLTVV.

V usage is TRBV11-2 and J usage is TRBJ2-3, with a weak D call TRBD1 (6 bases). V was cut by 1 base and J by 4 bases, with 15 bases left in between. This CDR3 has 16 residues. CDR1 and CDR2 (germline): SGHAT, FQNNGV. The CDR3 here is CASSLARGELSDTQYF. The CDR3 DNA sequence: TGTGCCAGCAGCTTAGCCAGGGGTGAATTATCAGATACGCAGTATTTT.

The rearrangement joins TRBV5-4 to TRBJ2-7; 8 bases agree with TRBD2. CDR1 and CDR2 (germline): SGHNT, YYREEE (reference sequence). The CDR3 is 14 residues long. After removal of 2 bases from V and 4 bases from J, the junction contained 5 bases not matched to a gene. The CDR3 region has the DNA TGTGCCAGCAGCTTTTCGGGGGGGCCGTACGAGCAGTACTTC. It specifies CASSFSGGPYEQYF.